This T cell receptor beta chain is from a study of blood T cell repertoires in COVID-19. As for the study in general: From the United States, Italy and Spain came samples of acute and convalescent COVID-19. The analysed material was cDNA or gDNA that came from T cells, B-cell-depleted T cells, or PBMCs.

In the authors' methods: For nucleated cells, counts were estimated from reference gene primer amplification. The assay was immunoSEQ multiplex PCR, and TCRdb's table has in-frame clones only and misses some. V and J calls plus clone size are reproduced from that table; the DNA served to infer D and trimming. This table has approximately 200,000 clones, more than 70% appearing once. Sequencing was carried out using peripheral blood. This TCR came from a woman in her twenties or thirties with acute or convalescent COVID-19.

The CDR3 DNA follows: TGCAGTGCTAGTATGGACAGGGGGCTTCACGAGCAGTACTTC. This gives the protein CSASMDRGLHEQYF. The chain links TRBV20-1 to TRBJ2-7; 11 nucleotides line up with TRBD1. This CDR3 comprises 14 residues. V shed 3 bases and J 5 bases; nucleotides not matched to a gene: 6. Germline CDR1 DFQATT, CDR2 SNEGSKA (reference sequence).